This TCR beta chain comes out of a study of cytomegalovirus exposure and HLA in healthy donors (TCRdb year 2017). Notes on the research overall: In an earlier analysis of approximately 640 of the donors, about 260 Gb of sequence data and 100 million or so unique TCR beta sequences from 180 million or so T cells were reported. Roughly 300 gigabases of sequencing data and 70 million to 100 million unique TCR sequences were included in an early release covering roughly 600 HLA-typed donors. Among the roughly 400 genotyped donors, roughly 80% belonged to the genetic ancestry cluster associated with self-reported Caucasian donors. The study aimed to test whether signatures of past pathogen exposure could be identified by cataloging public T cell receptors. Using immunosequencing, the study profiled T cell repertoires from fewer than 850 subjects and related those repertoires to cytomegalovirus serostatus. A separate validation cohort of roughly 130 different subjects was used in addition to the 666-subject first cohort. The study combined high-throughput TCR immunosequencing, statistical association of individual TCRs with disease status, and machine learning to predict cytomegalovirus infection status. To study patterns of TCR occurrence, a later analysis re-analyzed previously published TCR beta repertoires from 666 donors and added high-resolution HLA genotyping. In the later analysis, no new phenotypic data were used to find candidate immune exposures; instead, reliance was placed on TCR beta sequences and their occurrence across donors. To decide whether each TCR beta V gene segment behaved as functional or pseudogenic, an earlier analysis of 587 of the donors relied on high-throughput TCR beta sequencing. Donor age, sex, ethnicity and CMV serostatus were compiled alongside the repertoire data. Genome-wide SNP genotypes for about 65% of the roughly 700 donors were used in a later genetic analysis, which treated that subset as a discovery cohort. All discovery cohort repertoires had been generated using a single sequencing platform. HLA typing covered class I and class II loci at four-digit resolution. Typing coverage differed by locus: A, B, C, DRB1 and DQB1 were typed in about 629-640 donors, DQA1 in roughly 500, DPA1 in around 580, and DPB1 in 400 to 480. Because of strong linkage in the cohort, roughly five DR-DQ haplotypes were treated as single units for association and clustering. Across some 400 genotyped donors of the cohort, an average of roughly 250,000 unique TCR beta nucleotide sequences per donor were sequenced, and 15% to 20% of those sequences were non-productive. What the study reported, not specific to this receptor: A later genetic analysis reported fewer N-insertions in productive TCRs among donors in an Asian-associated ancestry cluster than the roughly 620-donor mean. An association between a missense DCLRE1C variant and V-gene and J-gene trimming of TCR beta chains was found in a later genetic analysis and replicated in an independent cohort. It was suggested by the authors that the approach could potentially be generalized to other disease states and immunological phenotypes. Most CMV-associated TCR beta chains appeared to be HLA-restricted in a later analysis, and the HLA associations seemed to be driven largely by CMV exposure. Because the 87-base-pair reads could not distinguish some IMGT-functional V segments, including TRBV6-2 and TRBV6-3, those segments were excluded. A later analysis found that HLA-associated TCR beta chains were more clonally expanded and had lower generation probabilities than equally common non-associated chains. In this cohort, only TCR beta chains were sequenced, and detectable features were limited by the absence of alpha or paired-chain data. A group of highly shared sequence variants was considered likely to be a technical artifact of the sequencing pipeline. Because counts were too low, roughly 18 rarely observed V segments, including chromosome 9 orphons, were left out of the earlier analysis of about 620 of the donors. Cytomegalovirus status was reported to be diagnosed by the classifier with high specificity and sensitivity in both the original and validation cohorts. A further reported finding was that TCR beta sequences accurately predicted the HLA-A and HLA-B alleles for most subjects in the first cohort. Most TCR sequences were seen in very few donors, while some public TCRs were found in many individuals. A later analysis found that TCR association rates varied across HLA loci, with DRB1 alleles showing the most associated TCRs and HLA-C alleles the fewest. Strong co-occurrence of HLA alleles, especially DR and DQ, made assigning TCR associations to individual alleles difficult. Because HLA typing was unavailable for some donors at each locus, only the typed subset was used in association tests. In an earlier analysis of under 600 of the donors, most TCR beta V segments were observed in productive rearrangements about 90% or about 30% of the time, broadly matching IMGT annotations. For the cohort, immune exposure information was limited to CMV serostatus. Correlated functional status among segregating V segments might reflect linkage disequilibrium, but an unknown experimental factor could not be ruled out. In a later analysis, several top co-occurrence clusters were reported to appear linked to parvovirus B19, influenza, CMV and Epstein-Barr virus. In vitro tests confirmed that a few of the cytomegalovirus-associated TCR beta chains recognize cytomegalovirus antigens. In a later analysis, 15,000 to 20,000 TCR beta sequences were associated with specific HLA alleles at a false discovery rate of 0.05. In the study, 164 TCR beta chains were listed as associated with cytomegalovirus. Sequencing depth was assumed to be roughly uniform across donors in the presence/absence analyses, though that assumption may not hold.

The cohort comprised 710 or so healthy bone marrow donors. At the time of sampling, every cohort member was nominally healthy, though immune exposures that went unrecorded were likely present. The donor tested CMV seronegative and was one of the 352 seronegative cohort members. A peripheral blood sample was provided by each donor, and peripheral blood mononuclear cells were used for TCR beta sequencing. The Qiagen DNeasy Blood Extraction Kit was used to extract genomic DNA from the blood cell samples. The germline V gene encodes CDR1 SGHRS and CDR2 YFSETQ. Deletion took 4 bases off V and 5 bases off J, with a span of 24 bases between the germline ends. From the cysteine through the phenylalanine, the CDR3 covers 17 amino acids. Just CDR3 DNA is preserved here, 51 bases in frame from base 1. About this clone itself: The antigen it binds to is not known. No quality values exist for individual bases; no much larger clone is one base distant.

Library generation was performed with the immunoSEQ multiplex PCR assay. The multiplex PCR relied on a mix of 60 forward primers for TCR Vbeta segments and 13 reverse primers for TCR Jbeta segments. A multiplex PCR assay on genomic DNA amplified the CDR3 region of rearranged TCR beta genes. The Illumina HiSeq System was used to sequence the amplified TCR beta libraries as 87-base-pair reads. On the authors' methods: Across the 640 or so repertoires, a later analysis counted 75 million to 90 million unique TCR beta chains, around 11 million of which were shared by at least two donors. Raw reads were error-corrected and collapsed into unique sequences by a nearest-neighbor algorithm in which closely related sequences were merged to remove PCR and sequencing errors. To assign V, D and J gene segments, CDR3 sequences were aligned to IMGT reference sequences. For a sequence to be retained, a match of at least six nucleotides was required to both a V gene segment and a J gene segment. Rearrangements were called productive when the CDR3 lacked stop codons and stayed in frame with V and J; all others were non-productive. Following IMGT convention, CDR3 was defined as the stretch from the second conserved V-encoded cysteine to the conserved J-encoded phenylalanine. The earlier analysis of some 540 of the donors excluded any sequence lacking an unambiguous match to a single V gene segment. An earlier analysis of 450 to 650 of the donors called V segments functional above 56.7% productive rearrangements and segregating when the between-donor standard deviation exceeded 5%. To diagnose cytomegalovirus status from the catalog of TCR beta chain sequences, a statistical classification framework was built. In a later analysis, V and J genes were assigned by comparing TCR nucleotide sequences against IMGT/GENE-DB human TR gene sequences. A later analysis assigned CDR3 sequences and most-parsimonious VDJ recombination scenarios with the TCRdist pipeline. A later analysis defined each TCR beta chain by its CDR3 amino acid sequence plus V-gene family, and excluded reads lacking a unique V-gene family. As a way to deal with suspected cross-contamination and a sequencing artifact, a later analysis dropped over 550 nucleotide sequences that were highly shared and had low generation probability. In a later analysis, a clonal expansion index for each public chain was calculated from normalized within-repertoire ranks of inferred template counts. In a later analysis, generation probabilities were computed using a VDJ recombination model fitted to out-of-frame rearrangements, and the results were checked against IGoR. A later analysis scored TCR-TCR, TCR-HLA and TCR-CMV co-occurrence with hypergeometric tests, applying a repertoire-size bias correction to TCR pairs. To estimate false discovery rates, a later analysis permuted the HLA or CMV assignments 20 times. In a later analysis, co-occurring TCRs were grouped with DBSCAN, and TCRdist sequence similarity was added when clustering was performed within HLA-allele-positive subsets. Repertoires with fewer than 30,000 or more than 120,000 public chains, plus five repertoires with anomalous nucleotide sharing, were excluded from co-occurrence clustering. The immuneACCESS repertoire file appears here via TCRdb, limited to in-frame rearrangements. These files lack a portion of the clones; in checked studies, under half of the deficit traces to unresolved V genes, and the cause of the others is not known. That table furnishes V, J and clone size, whereas the DNA furnished D and trimming. The table for this sample lists 90,000 to 100,000 clones; more than 75% of them were counted only once. The top ten hold more than 0.6% of the sample.

In this chain, TRBV5-1 is recombined with TRBJ1-2; the D gene is possibly TRBD1, with 6 bases matching. This clonotype was sampled from a woman in her fifties or sixties in good health and CMV-seronegative. The sample consisted of PBMCs. The CDR3: CASSQDSVPALGYGYTF. The DNA sequence is given as TGCGCCAGCAGCCAGGACAGCGTTCCAGCTTTGGGTTATGGCTACACCTTC.